The 27 T cell receptor beta chains given below trace back to one sample, sequenced in a study of T cell responses to AZD1222 COVID-19 vaccine (dated by TCRdb to about 2021). Libraries were made using the immunoSEQ multiplex PCR assay. What TCRdb holds here is the immuneACCESS table cut down to in-frame rearrangements. Part of the clones is not present; checked against another copy, under half of the missing clones reflect an unresolved V gene, and the others are unexplained. This sample is represented by approximately 150,000 clones; 88% of them were singletons. The top ten clones comprise under 5.5% of the sample. The time point tag for this specimen amounts to: about 28 days (+/-7) after the second vaccine dose. The meaning of the sample's treatment or condition label: meningococcal conjugate vaccine given as trial control. The material sequenced was peripheral blood, taken 28 days after the second dose of the MenACWY control vaccine. The source of these receptors is an adult who received the MenACWY meningococcal vaccine as a control.

The V and J genes are TRBV25-1 and TRBJ2-7; 9 nucleotides align to TRBD1. Germline loops: CDR1 MGHDK, CDR2 SYGVNS. V was pared by 3 bases and J by 4 bases, with 7 bases of the junction left unmatched. The CDR3 spans 15 residues. The CDR3 DNA is TGTGCCAGCAGTGACTCAAGACAGGGGGGGTACGAGCAGTACTTC. It encodes CASSDSRQGGYEQYF.

The chain uses TRBV18 and TRBJ2-5, with 8 bases fitting TRBD1. CDR1 and CDR2 (germline): KGHSH, LQKENI. This CDR3 comprises 15 residues. Germline trimming cut 1 base from V and 7 bases from J; bases unmatched to any gene: 8. The CDR3 coding sequence is TGTGCCAGCTCACCACTGGGACAGGCAGGGGGGACCCAGTACTTC. Its protein is CASSPLGQAGGTQYF.

The J gene is TRBJ2-1, the V gene TRBV20-1; the D is unclear. Trimming cost V 4 bases and J 8 bases, with 9 bases left between them. The CDR3 loop spans 11 amino acids. The V gene's germline CDR1 is DFQATT and CDR2 SNEGSKA (reference sequence). The chain's CDR3 is CSATPSHEQFF. The CDR3 bases are TGCAGTGCTACACCGTCTCATGAGCAGTTCTTC.

The J gene is TRBJ2-7, the V gene TRBV6-1; TRBD2 is a possible D gene (5 bases). In germline, CDR1 is MNHNS, CDR2 SASEGT. The germline V and J ends were trimmed by 2 bases and 5 bases, with 16 bases remaining between them. The CDR3 runs to 15 residues. The CDR3 nucleotides are TGTGCCAGCAGTGAAAGGTGGGCGGCGGGCGACGAGCAGTACTTC. It specifies CASSERWAAGDEQYF.

The gene calls are TRBV7-2 and TRBJ2-3; 8 nucleotides match TRBD1. Germline values: CDR1 SGHTA, CDR2 FQGNSA. After removal of 0 bases from V and 5 bases from J, the junction contained 7 bases not matched to a gene. This CDR3 is built from 16 residues. The CDR3 region is CASSLALARGQDTQYF. The CDR3 nucleotides are TGTGCCAGCAGCTTAGCGCTTGCCAGGGGGCAAGATACGCAGTATTTT.

The chain couples TRBV6-5 to TRBJ1-2; D is ambiguous. Trimming cost V 6 bases and J 8 bases, with 19 bases left between them. CDR3 length: 14 residues. In germline, CDR1 is MNHEY, CDR2 SVGAGI. CDR3 sequence (DNA): TGTGCCAGCAGCCTGGACGGACCTTCAGGCGGCTACACCTTC. Protein product: CASSLDGPSGGYTF.

The chain combines TRBV19 with TRBJ1-5; D is uncertain. The CDR3 extends over 15 amino acids. From germline, CDR1 is LNHDA and CDR2 SQIVND (reference sequence). V was clipped by 5 bases and J by 2 bases, with 13 bases between them. CDR3 sequence: CASSASSRGNQPQHF. The CDR3, as DNA: TGTGCCAGTAGTGCCTCCTCGAGGGGCAATCAGCCCCAGCATTTT.

CDR3 bases: TGTGCCAGCAGCGTAACAGGGTACGAGCAGTACTTC. It is translated as CASSVTGYEQYF. This rearrangement joins TRBV9 to TRBJ2-7, with a weak D call TRBD1 (6 bases). This CDR3 is built from 12 residues. Germline CDR1 is SGDLS and CDR2 is YYNGEE. V was shortened by 1 base and J by 4 bases, with 6 bases between the two germline ends.

The chain couples TRBV7-9 to TRBJ1-1; TRBD1 is a possible D gene (5 bases). The ends were cut back, 2 bases at V and 3 bases at J, with 7 bases in the middle. The germline gives CDR1 SEHNR, CDR2 FQNEAQ (reference sequence). The CDR3 loop spans 13 amino acids. This CDR3 reads CASSLPRDTEAFF. CDR3 DNA sequence: TGTGCCAGCAGCTTACCCAGGGACACTGAAGCTTTCTTT.

The J gene is TRBJ2-7, the V gene TRBV4-2, with a tentative D call TRBD1 (6 bases). This CDR3 has 14 amino acids. V was clipped by 5 bases and J by 1 base, with 12 bases between them. In germline, CDR1 is LGHNA, CDR2 YNFKEQ. CDR3 sequence: CASSENRDSYEQYF. The CDR3 nucleotides are TGTGCCAGCAGCGAAAACAGGGATTCCTACGAGCAGTACTTC.

The V and J genes are TRBV6-6 and TRBJ2-7, with D possibly TRBD2 on 5 matching bases. Between the trimmed V and J ends, which lost 6 bases and 3 bases, there was a span of 12 bases. Germline V lookup: CDR1 MNHNY, CDR2 SVGAGI (reference sequence). The CDR3 length is 13 residues. The CDR3 DNA is TGTGCCAGCAGCCTCCGGACTGGCTACGAGCAGTACTTC. Translating gives CASSLRTGYEQYF.

This clone turned up a few times. V and J are TRBV11-3 and TRBJ2-1; perhaps TRBD2 as D (5 bases). This CDR3 has 20 amino acids. Germline CDR1 is SGHNT and CDR2 is YENEEA. V was pared by 4 bases and J by 6 bases, with 31 bases between. For the CDR3, the DNA is TGTGCCAGCAGCTCCCCGTATGAGATCTCGGGAACGCACACTGCCAATGAGCAGTTCTTC. It yields the protein CASSSPYEISGTHTANEQFF.

The V gene is TRBV24-1, the J gene TRBJ2-5; D unresolved. The CDR3 sequence is 12 residues long. Trimming pared 3 bases from V and 7 bases from J, leaving 8 bases between. Germline V gene data show CDR1 as KGHDR and CDR2 as SFDVKD. The CDR3, as DNA: TGTGCCACCAGTGATACAGAGTGGACCCAGTACTTC. This codes for CATSDTEWTQYF.

V is TRBV7-3 and J is TRBJ2-1, with D possibly TRBD1 on 5 matching bases. V lost 2 bases and J lost 8, with 16 bases in between. This CDR3 is 15 amino acids long. Per the germline V gene, CDR1 is SGHTA and CDR2 is FQGTGA. The CDR3 is CASSLLHRSRDEQFF. The CDR3 nucleotides are TGTGCCAGCAGCTTACTTCACAGGTCCAGGGATGAGCAGTTCTTC.

This clone was observed a single time. The V call is TRBV4-3, the J call TRBJ1-1; D is unclear. The CDR3 loop spans 14 amino acids. Trimming removed 0 bases from V and 4 bases from J, with 9 bases in between. Germline V gene data show CDR1 as LGHNA and CDR2 as YSLEER. CDR3 sequence reads: CASSQDDDGTEAFF. The CDR3 DNA reads as TGCGCCAGCAGCCAAGATGATGATGGCACTGAAGCTTTCTTT.

This clone was seen only a few times. The J gene is TRBJ1-1, the V gene TRBV18, with a tentative D call TRBD1 (6 bases). Trimming removed 5 bases from V and 4 bases from J, with 14 bases in between. The CDR3 runs to 14 residues. The germline CDR1 and CDR2 sequences are KGHSH and LQKENI. CDR3 in amino acids: CASSSSRGGTEAFF. CDR3 nucleotide sequence: TGTGCCAGCTCATCCTCGAGAGGGGGCACTGAAGCTTTCTTT. Combining the CDR3 with reference TRBV18 and TRBJ1-1 gives the whole variable domain NAGVMQNPRHLVRRRGQEARLRCSPMKGHSHVYWYRQLPEEGLKFMVYLQKENIIDESGMPKERFSAEFPKEGPSILRIQQVVRGDSAAYFCASSSSRGGTEAFFGQGTRLTVV.

The chain combines TRBV6-2 or TRBV6-3 with TRBJ1-6, with 9 bases fitting TRBD1. The V gene's germline CDR1 is MNHEY and CDR2 SVGEGT. This CDR3 is built from 16 residues. The ends lost 0 bases at V and 6 bases at J; junction bases unmatched: 3. The CDR3 DNA sequence: TGTGCCAGCAGTTACTCCGGGACAGGGAGTAATTCACCCCTCCACTTT. Encoded protein: CASSYSGTGSNSPLHF.

About this clone: Additional DNA sequences in this sample encode the identical CDR3. The V call is TRBV7-2, the J call TRBJ2-5; 9 nucleotides match TRBD2. The CDR3 contains 14 residues. Germline trimming cut 3 bases from V and 4 bases from J; bases unmatched to any gene: 3. The germline CDR1 and CDR2 sequences are SGHTA and FQGNSA. The CDR3 bases are TGTGCCAGCAGCTTTAGCGGGGGAGGAGAGACCCAGTACTTC. This codes for CASSFSGGGETQYF.

V gene TRBV6-2 or TRBV6-3 combines with J gene TRBJ2-1; D might be TRBD1 (7 bases). The germline V and J ends were trimmed by 2 bases and 10 bases, with 18 bases remaining between them. Germline CDR1 is MNHEY and CDR2 is SVGEGT. This CDR3 contains 15 residues. The CDR3 here is CASSYPGVGTAEQFF. CDR3 bases: TGTGCCAGCAGTTACCCGGGGGTCGGGACAGCCGAGCAGTTCTTC.

The gene calls are TRBV29-1 and TRBJ2-1, with unresolved D. This CDR3 comprises 14 residues. The V end lost 5 bases, the J end lost 1 base, and 12 bases lay between the germline ends. Germline V CDR1 and CDR2: SQVTM, ANQGSEA. As DNA, the CDR3 is TGCAGCGTTCTCGGTTTACCATCCTACAATGAGCAGTTCTTC. Translation gives CSVLGLPSYNEQFF.

The chain has TRBV11-3 and TRBJ1-3; no clear D gene. The CDR3 sequence is 12 residues long. With 6 bases removed from V and 0 bases from J, the gap between germline ends came to 3 bases. CDR1 is SGHNT and CDR2 is YENEEA in the germline V gene. CDR3 protein: CASSNSGNTIYF. CDR3 sequence (DNA): TGTGCCAGCAGTAACTCTGGAAACACCATATATTTT.

This chain links TRBV28 with TRBJ1-1; a weak D match, TRBD1 (6 bases). In germline, CDR1 is MDHEN, CDR2 SYDVKM. V was trimmed by 6 bases and J by 4 bases, leaving 33 bases between them. This CDR3 has 20 amino acids. The CDR3 region has the DNA TGTGCCAGCAGCGCACTGGGGTTGGGGGGCGACCTAGAATGGGGCACTGAAGCTTTCTTT. Protein sequence: CASSALGLGGDLEWGTEAFF.

The rearrangement joins TRBV5-4 to TRBJ1-2; no definite D call. Per the germline V gene, CDR1 is SGHNT and CDR2 is YYREEE (reference sequence). The CDR3 runs to 11 residues. The ends were cut back, 1 base at V and 5 bases at J, with 3 bases in the middle. The CDR3: CASSLQYGYTF. CDR3 in DNA: TGTGCCAGCAGCTTGCAGTATGGCTACACCTTC. Full variable domain (remainder filled in from reference TRBV5-4 and TRBJ1-2): ETGVTQSPTHLIKTRGQQVTLRCSSQSGHNTVSWYQQALGQGPQFIFQYYREEENGRGNFPPRFSGLQFPNYSSELNVNALELDDSALYLCASSLQYGYTFGSGTRLTVV.

The rearrangement uses TRBV5-6 and TRBJ1-1, with D possibly matching TRBD1 (6 bases). Trimming took 4 bases from V and 9 from J, leaving 13 bases between them. CDR1 is SGHDT, CDR2 YYEEEE, per germline. This CDR3 is 12 amino acids long. CDR3 in amino acids: CASSARQGKAFF. Here the CDR3 DNA reads TGTGCCAGCAGCGCGCGGCAGGGGAAAGCTTTCTTT.

CDR3 DNA: TGTGCCAGCAGCCGCGACAGGGACTCACCCCTCCACTTT. It specifies CASSRDRDSPLHF. The chain recombines TRBV5-8 with TRBJ1-6; 7 nucleotides line up with TRBD1. V lost 4 bases to trimming and J lost 10 bases; unmatched junction nucleotides: 5. The CDR3 contains 13 residues. CDR1 SGHTS and CDR2 YDEGEE come from the germline V gene.

The chain carries TRBV3-1 (or the pseudogene TRBV3-2) and TRBJ1-4; no firm D call. V was shortened by 5 bases and J by 11 bases, with 12 bases between the two germline ends. The CDR3 runs to 12 residues. Germline assignment: CDR1 LGHDT and CDR2 YNNKEL (reference sequence). The CDR3 here is CASSEGGVKLFF. The CDR3 bases are TGTGCCAGCAGCGAAGGCGGGGTGAAACTGTTTTTT.

The rearrangement uses TRBV5-6 and TRBJ2-1; D is possibly TRBD1 (5 bases). Per germline, CDR1 SGHDT and CDR2 YYEEEE. Trimming pared 5 bases from V and 0 bases from J, leaving 12 bases between. The CDR3 spans 15 residues. CDR3 loop: CASRSGFNSYNEQFF. DNA of the CDR3: TGTGCCAGCAGGTCAGGGTTCAACTCCTACAATGAGCAGTTCTTC.